A single sample is the source of the 31 T cell receptor beta chains below, sequenced in a study of cytomegalovirus exposure and HLA in healthy donors. The study ran its PCR with 60 Vbeta and 13 Jbeta primers. The protocol was immunoSEQ multiplex PCR, while the TCRdb copy is restricted to in-frame clones and leaves out a portion. Of 100,000 to 140,000 clones listed, roughly 70% are singletons. Sample: PBMCs. The receptors come from a woman aged 40-49 years in good health and CMV-seropositive.

This clone was detected only a few times. The chain is built from TRBV2 and TRBJ1-1; TRBD1 matches 7 bases. The CDR3 sequence is 15 residues long. The junction had 10 bases not matched to a gene; V was cut back by 2 bases and J by 7 bases. The germline V gene encodes CDR1 SNHLY and CDR2 FYNNEI. The CDR3 protein is CASSERLTGKIEAFF. In DNA, the CDR3 is TGTGCCAGCAGTGAAAGGTTGACAGGGAAGATTGAAGCTTTCTTT.

The table lists this clone with a few counts. The rearrangement links TRBV7-3 to TRBJ2-3; TRBD2 is a possible D gene (5 bases). Per the germline V gene, CDR1 is SGHTA and CDR2 is FQGTGA. V lost 5 bases and J 1 base, leaving 7 bases between the germline ends. The CDR3 extends over 13 amino acids. CDR3 coding DNA: TGTGCCAGCAGCATCGGGGGCACAGATACGCAGTATTTT. Translated: CASSIGGTDTQYF.

This sequence joins TRBV30 and TRBJ2-7; weak D call: TRBD2 (6 bases). The CDR3 length is 10 residues. CDR1 is GTSNPN and CDR2 is SVGIG in the germline V gene (reference sequence). Trimming pared 7 bases from V and 3 bases from J, leaving 7 bases between. CDR3 loop: CASGLYEQYF. The CDR3 DNA reads TGTGCCTCGGGACTCTACGAGCAGTACTTC.

The rearrangement links TRBV6-6 to TRBJ1-6, with D maybe TRBD1 (5 bases). The CDR3 is made up of 16 amino acids. Per germline, CDR1 MNHNY and CDR2 SVGAGI (reference sequence). The V and J ends lost 5 bases and 5 bases respectively, with 16 bases between them. CDR3 bases: TGTGCCAGCAGTAGCCCTAGGGCGGGGGATAATTCACCCCTCCACTTT. Its protein product is CASSSPRAGDNSPLHF.

V usage is TRBV28 and J usage is TRBJ1-2, with 11 bases matching TRBD1. J was trimmed by 8 bases and V by 8 bases; bases with no gene match: 4. Germline values: CDR1 MDHEN, CDR2 SYDVKM. CDR3 size: 12 residues. The CDR3 region has the DNA TGTGCCAGCGGACAGGGGGCTTTCGGCTACACCTTC. Translated, it gives CASGQGAFGYTF.

V and J are TRBV30 and TRBJ1-3; 8 positions agree with TRBD1. The J segment lost 0 bases and the V segment lost 0 bases, leaving 10 bases of the junction unmatched. This CDR3 is 18 amino acids long. The germline CDR1 and CDR2 sequences are GTSNPN and SVGIG (reference sequence). For the CDR3, the DNA is TGTGCCTGGAGTGTCGGGACAGGCCTTATTCACTCTGGAAACACCATATATTTT. Its translation: CAWSVGTGLIHSGNTIYF.

Here the CDR3 reads CASTPGGGGTDTQYF. In DNA form, the CDR3 reads TGCGCCAGCACCCCGGGGGGGGGCGGGACAGATACGCAGTATTTT. The gene calls are TRBV5-1 and TRBJ2-3, with 8 bases lining up with TRBD2. The V gene's germline CDR1 is SGHRS and CDR2 YFSETQ. The CDR3 extends over 15 amino acids. Trimming took 6 bases from V and 3 from J; bases not matched to a gene: 9.

The rearrangement uses TRBV2 and TRBJ2-4; 8 positions match TRBD1. The CDR3 runs to 16 residues. Germline V gene sequence: CDR1 SNHLY, CDR2 FYNNEI. The J segment lost 2 bases and the V segment lost 6 bases, leaving 9 bases of the junction unmatched. The CDR3 loop reads CASSPSFRGPKNIQYF. The CDR3 coding sequence is TGTGCCAGCAGCCCCTCTTTCAGGGGGCCCAAAAACATTCAGTACTTC. Full variable domain (missing parts from reference TRBV2 and TRBJ2-4): EPEVTQTPSHQVTQMGQEVILRCVPISNHLYFYWYRQILGQKVEFLVSFYNNEISEKSEIFDDQFSVERPDGSNFTLKIRSTKLEDSAMYFCASSPSFRGPKNIQYFGAGTRLSVL.

This clone showed up just once. Other DNA sequences in the sample encode the same CDR3. V is TRBV4-1 and J is TRBJ2-7; 10 bases match TRBD1. J was trimmed by 4 bases and V by 3 bases; bases with no gene match: 0. Germline loops: CDR1 MGHRA, CDR2 YSYEKL. The CDR3 has 13 residues. CDR3 sequence reads: CASSQDRGYEQYF. Written as DNA, the CDR3 is TGCGCCAGCAGCCAGGACAGGGGGTACGAGCAGTACTTC.

This chain uses TRBV11-2 with TRBJ2-5; 16 bases match TRBD2. The CDR3 consists of 18 residues. The V segment lost 4 bases and the J segment 0 bases; nucleotides outside the gene matches: 5. Germline V gives CDR1 SGHAT, CDR2 FQNNGV. The CDR3 bases are TGTGCCAGCAGCTCCGGGACTAGCGGGGGGGTTTACCAAGAGACCCAGTACTTC. It yields the protein CASSSGTSGGVYQETQYF. Looking up the rest from reference TRBV11-2 and TRBJ2-5 gives the full variable domain: EAGVAQSPRYKIIEKRQSVAFWCNPISGHATLYWYQQILGQGPKLLIQFQNNGVVDDSQLPKDRFSAERLKGVDSTLKIQPAKLEDSAVYLCASSSGTSGGVYQETQYFGPGTRLLVL.

The DNA of the CDR3 is TGTGCCAGCAACTCCCCGAGGTACACTGAAGCTTTCTTT. Translated: CASNSPRYTEAFF. The chain employs TRBV6-5 and TRBJ1-1, with unresolved D. The germline V and J ends were trimmed by 7 bases and 3 bases, with 12 bases remaining between them. Germline CDR1 reads MNHEY; CDR2 reads SVGAGI. This CDR3 has 13 residues.

The chain combines TRBV5-1 with TRBJ2-5, with D possibly matching TRBD2 (5 bases). This CDR3 has 14 amino acids. Per germline, CDR1 SGHRS and CDR2 YFSETQ. Deletions cut 7 bases from V and 2 bases from J, with 15 bases between. Written as DNA, the CDR3 is TGCGCCAGCGCCCCCGGGGAGATACAAGAGACCCAGTACTTC. The encoded protein is CASAPGEIQETQYF.

The J gene is TRBJ2-3, the V gene TRBV6-1; D is undetermined. This CDR3 spans 15 amino acids. Deletions cut 4 bases from V and 3 bases from J, with 14 bases between. Germline V gene data show CDR1 as MNHNS and CDR2 as SASEGT. The CDR3 DNA reads as TGTGCCAGCAGTGTACTCGCGGTAAGAACAGATACGCAGTATTTT. Translation: CASSVLAVRTDTQYF.

In its sample, this clone was seen a few times. J is TRBJ2-1 and V is TRBV6-1, with D possibly matching TRBD1 (8 bases). Trimming left V 7 bases short and J 10 bases short, with 20 bases between. This CDR3 region has 14 residues. CDR1 and CDR2 (germline): MNHNS, SASEGT. The CDR3 coding sequence is TGTGCCAGCACCGGAGCGGGACAGGTCTTCGAGCAGTTCTTC. Protein: CASTGAGQVFEQFF.

This clone was seen once. The chain is built from TRBV7-9 and TRBJ2-5, with TRBD1 identical over 7 bases. The CDR3 runs 14 residues. Per germline, CDR1 SEHNR and CDR2 FQNEAQ (reference sequence). J gave up 1 base and V 5 bases, and 4 bases lay outside the gene matches. The CDR3, as DNA: TGTGCCAGCAGCCATGGGGACAGCCAAGAGACCCAGTACTTC. Residues: CASSHGDSQETQYF. Drawing the rest from reference TRBV7-9 and TRBJ2-5, the complete variable domain is DTGVSQNPRHKITKRGQNVTFRCDPISEHNRLYWYRQTLGQGPEFLTYFQNEAQLEKSRLLSDRFSAERPKGSFSTLEIQRTEQGDSAMYLCASSHGDSQETQYFGPGTRLLVL.

J is TRBJ2-3 and V is TRBV5-4; 8 bases are a match to TRBD2. Germline trimming cut 6 bases from V and 6 bases from J; bases unmatched to any gene: 15. Germline assignment: CDR1 SGHNT and CDR2 YYREEE (reference sequence). This CDR3 contains 16 residues. Here the CDR3 reads CASTMGRTGGPDTQYF. The CDR3, as DNA: TGTGCCAGCACCATGGGGCGGACGGGGGGGCCTGATACGCAGTATTTT.

This chain joins TRBV7-9 and TRBJ1-2; no clear D. Germline V gene data show CDR1 as SEHNR and CDR2 as FQNEAQ (reference sequence). This CDR3 comprises 16 residues. Trimming took off 5 bases at V and 4 bases at J, with 20 bases between the two ends. The DNA for the CDR3 is TGTGCCAGCAGCCCTTCCTCTGGTTCATCTATCTATGGCTACACCTTC. It is translated as CASSPSSGSSIYGYTF.

This chain joins TRBV2 and TRBJ1-5; 10 bases match TRBD1. J was trimmed by 6 bases and V by 4 bases; bases with no gene match: 6. The CDR3 has 15 residues. The germline gives CDR1 SNHLY, CDR2 FYNNEI. This CDR3 reads CASSVDRGNAQPQHF. In nucleotides, the CDR3 is TGTGCCAGCAGTGTGGACAGGGGGAACGCTCAGCCCCAGCATTTT. Supplemented by reference TRBV2 and TRBJ1-5, the full variable domain reads EPEVTQTPSHQVTQMGQEVILRCVPISNHLYFYWYRQILGQKVEFLVSFYNNEISEKSEIFDDQFSVERPDGSNFTLKIRSTKLEDSAMYFCASSVDRGNAQPQHFGDGTRLSIL.

This clone appeared a few times. At the DNA level, this CDR3 is encoded by other sequences in the same sample as well. The V call is TRBV5-1, the J call TRBJ2-6; D possibly corresponds to TRBD2 (6 bases). Germline V CDR1 and CDR2: SGHRS, YFSETQ. V was pared by 0 bases and J by 2 bases, with 6 bases between. There are 15 residues in the CDR3. CDR3 sequence (DNA): TGCGCCAGCAGCTTGGGGGGGGCTGGGGCCAACGTCCTGACTTTC. As protein: CASSLGGAGANVLTF.

In this sample, this clone turned up a few times. As DNA, the CDR3 is TGTGCCAGCAGCCACCCACAGGGTGGAGCGGACTACACCTTC. This translates into CASSHPQGGADYTF. This chain uses TRBV6-5 with TRBJ1-2; D is possibly TRBD1 (6 bases). Trimming removed 6 bases from V and 10 bases from J, with 21 bases in between. The germline V gene has CDR1 MNHEY and CDR2 SVGAGI. The length of the CDR3 is 14 residues.

The gene calls are TRBV6-5 and TRBJ1-2; TRBD1 matches 7 bases. Germline assignment: CDR1 MNHEY and CDR2 SVGAGI. This CDR3 region has 14 residues. Trimming removed 4 bases from V and 4 bases from J; junction bases left unmatched: 6. This CDR3 is CASSSPGGGYGYTF. The CDR3 coding sequence is TGTGCCAGCAGTTCACCAGGGGGAGGCTATGGCTACACCTTC.

In DNA, the CDR3 is TGTGCCAGCAGTCCCGACAGTGAATATCAGCCCCAGCATTTT. It yields the protein CASSPDSEYQPQHF. The rearrangement joins TRBV9 to TRBJ1-5; a possible D gene is TRBD1 (5 bases). V was shortened by 5 bases and J by 5 bases, with 14 bases between the two germline ends. Germline assignment: CDR1 SGDLS and CDR2 YYNGEE. CDR3 length: 14 amino acids. Complete variable domain (other parts from reference TRBV9 and TRBJ1-5): DSGVTQTPKHLITATGQRVTLRCSPRSGDLSVYWYQQSLDQGLQFLIQYYNGEERAKGNILERFSAQQFPDLHSELNLSSLELGDSALYFCASSPDSEYQPQHFGDGTRLSIL.

V gene TRBV7-2 combines with J gene TRBJ2-1, with D maybe TRBD2 (7 bases). CDR1 is SGHTA and CDR2 is FQGNSA in the germline V gene. V was trimmed by 5 bases and J by 2 bases, leaving 16 bases between them. This CDR3 region has 16 residues. The CDR3 DNA reads TGTGCCAGCAGCACCCCGGGGAGGGACACCTACAATGAGCAGTTCTTC. It encodes CASSTPGRDTYNEQFF. Filled out from reference TRBV7-2 and TRBJ2-1, the complete variable domain reads GAGVSQSPSNKVTEKGKDVELRCDPISGHTALYWYRQSLGQGLEFLIYFQGNSAPDKSGLPSDRFSAERTGGSVSTLTIQRTQQEDSAVYLCASSTPGRDTYNEQFFGPGTRLTVL.

The chain links TRBV11-2 to TRBJ1-2; the match to TRBD1 covers 9 bases. In germline, CDR1 is SGHAT, CDR2 FQNNGV. The CDR3 contains 15 residues. Germline trimming cut 3 bases from V and 8 bases from J; bases unmatched to any gene: 10. CDR3 loop: CASSLSPGQGSGYTF. CDR3 in DNA: TGTGCCAGCAGCTTGAGTCCGGGACAGGGATCCGGCTACACCTTC.

The chain is built from TRBV7-2 and TRBJ1-2; D gene unclear. This CDR3 is 15 amino acids long. Germline CDR1 and CDR2: SGHTA and FQGNSA. Trimming removed 1 base at V and 6 bases at J, with 15 bases between. The CDR3 sequence is CASSLVARRVDGYTF. CDR3 sequence (DNA): TGTGCCAGCAGCTTAGTTGCCCGGAGGGTAGATGGCTACACCTTC.

This clone has only one observation. The gene calls are TRBV5-6 and TRBJ2-7; a weak D match, TRBD1 (6 bases). Trimming took off 5 bases at V and 1 base at J, with 10 bases between the two ends. This CDR3 region has 13 residues. Germline V gives CDR1 SGHDT, CDR2 YYEEEE. The CDR3 spells CASSHGTSYEQYF. The CDR3 nucleotides read TGTGCCAGCAGTCACGGGACATCCTACGAGCAGTACTTC.

The rearrangement links TRBV5-4 to TRBJ2-7; TRBD1 matches 7 bases. After removal of 4 bases from V and 0 bases from J, the junction contained 7 bases not matched to a gene. The CDR3 consists of 15 residues. Germline CDR1 is SGHNT and CDR2 is YYREEE (reference sequence). In nucleotides, the CDR3 is TGTGCCAGCAGCCGAGGGGGACAGACCTCCTACGAGCAGTACTTC. This encodes CASSRGGQTSYEQYF.

The V call is TRBV18, the J call TRBJ2-5; 7 bases match TRBD1. CDR1 is KGHSH, CDR2 LQKENI, per germline. This CDR3 region has 14 residues. The trim removed 2 bases at V and 3 bases at J, leaving 3 bases unmatched. The CDR3 DNA reads TGTGCCAGCTCACCATCTGGGACAGAAGAGACCCAGTACTTC. It specifies CASSPSGTEETQYF.

About this clone itself: At one end, the junction sequence differs from germline, possibly due to a read error. This chain uses TRBV7-7 with TRBJ2-7, with TRBD1 matching 9 bases. This CDR3 comprises 15 residues. Germline V gene lookup returns CDR1 SSHAT and CDR2 FNYEAQ (reference sequence). The CDR3 nucleotides are TGTGCTAGCAGCTTAGAACAGGGGGCGGATTACGAGCAGTACTTC. Translation gives CASSLEQGADYEQYF.

This clone was seen a handful of times. The chain uses TRBV6-4 and TRBJ2-1, with TRBD1 matching 9 bases. CDR1 and CDR2 (germline): MRHNA, SNTAGT. The ends lost 0 bases at V and 8 bases at J; junction bases unmatched: 8. CDR3 length: 16 amino acids. Here the CDR3 DNA reads TGTGCCAGCAGTGACTCCCCGGGACAGGGTAACGATGAGCAGTTCTTC. Translating gives CASSDSPGQGNDEQFF.

The chain uses TRBV5-4 and TRBJ2-5; TRBD1 matches 9 bases. This CDR3 region has 14 residues. Germline CDR1 SGHNT, CDR2 YYREEE (reference sequence). V gave up 4 bases and J gave up 5 bases; unmatched junction bases: 6. The CDR3 loop is CASSQQGALETQYF. CDR3 bases: TGTGCCAGCAGCCAACAGGGGGCTTTGGAGACCCAGTACTTC.